One sample yielded the 24 T cell receptor beta chains listed below, sequenced in a study of blood T cell repertoires in COVID-19. Sequencing was performed with immunoSEQ multiplex PCR; in TCRdb, only in-frame clones are kept and a portion is missing. This sample has more than 80,000 clones, with around four fifths found just once. What was sequenced was peripheral blood. These receptors all stem from a woman of 80 years or more with active or convalescent COVID-19.

This clone has just one count. The chain employs TRBV6-1 and TRBJ2-7; perhaps TRBD2 as D (6 bases). The V gene's germline CDR1 is MNHNS and CDR2 SASEGT. The CDR3 spans 16 residues. The germline V and J ends were trimmed by 4 bases and 1 base, with 17 bases remaining between them. CDR3 residues: CASSVDKWGVSYEQYF. CDR3 nucleotides: TGTGCCAGCAGTGTCGATAAGTGGGGGGTATCCTACGAGCAGTACTTC.

V gene TRBV28 combines with J gene TRBJ2-2; tentative D call: TRBD2 (6 bases). The CDR3 has 16 residues. The ends were cut back, 5 bases at V and 4 bases at J, with 17 bases in the middle. Germline assignment: CDR1 MDHEN and CDR2 SYDVKM. The CDR3 loop reads CASSRTMGMGTGELFF. CDR3 coding DNA: TGTGCCAGCAGTAGGACTATGGGTATGGGCACCGGGGAGCTGTTTTTT.

The V and J genes are TRBV28 and TRBJ1-2, with TRBD1 as a possible D gene (6 bases). The germline V gene has CDR1 MDHEN and CDR2 SYDVKM. The V end was cut by 6 bases, the J end by 6 bases, with 11 bases between. The CDR3 totals 12 residues. In nucleotides, the CDR3 is TGTGCCAGCAGAACAGGGTCCCATGGCTACACCTTC. Amino acid sequence: CASRTGSHGYTF.

This rearrangement joins TRBV30 to TRBJ2-1; tentatively, D is TRBD2 (6 bases). This CDR3 is 14 amino acids long. CDR1 GTSNPN and CDR2 SVGIG come from the germline V gene (reference sequence). With 1 base removed from V and 5 bases from J, the gap between germline ends came to 12 bases. The DNA of the CDR3 is TGTGCCTGGAGTGAGGGGAGGTTAAACAATGAGCAGTTCTTC. It specifies CAWSEGRLNNEQFF.

The chain links TRBV10-2 to TRBJ2-3; unclear D gene. Germline V lookup: CDR1 WSHSY, CDR2 SAAADI. The CDR3 runs 11 residues. The V and J ends lost 5 bases and 2 bases respectively, with 2 bases between them. Here the CDR3 reads CASSLTDTQYF. CDR3 sequence (DNA): TGCGCCAGCAGTCTCACAGATACGCAGTATTTT.

V and J are TRBV19 and TRBJ1-4; 7 positions agree with TRBD1. After removal of 6 bases from V and 4 bases from J, the junction contained 5 bases not matched to a gene. This CDR3 has 14 amino acids. Germline assignment: CDR1 LNHDA and CDR2 SQIVND (reference sequence). CDR3 in amino acids: CASSPGGINEKLFF. In nucleotides, the CDR3 is TGTGCCAGTAGCCCAGGGGGGATTAATGAAAAACTGTTTTTT.

The CDR3 DNA follows: TGTGCCAGCAGTGGGACAGTGCAGCCCCAGCATTTT. Translating it yields CASSGTVQPQHF. V and J are TRBV6-1 and TRBJ1-5, with a weak D call TRBD1 (6 bases). Germline V gene lookup returns CDR1 MNHNS and CDR2 SASEGT. V lost 4 bases, J lost 7 bases, and 8 bases lay in between. This CDR3 contains 12 residues.

The chain recombines TRBV27 with TRBJ1-3, with a tentative D call TRBD1 (6 bases). Germline CDR1 reads MNHEY; CDR2 reads SMNVEV (reference sequence). This CDR3 has 16 amino acids. Trimming removed 5 bases at V and 4 bases at J, with 18 bases between. CDR3 nucleotides: TGTGCCAGCAGTCCCCTCGGGCAGGGGAGCGGAAACACCATATATTTT. It specifies CASSPLGQGSGNTIYF.

The genes are TRBV30 and TRBJ2-1; TRBD2 matches 8 bases. The CDR3 has 14 amino acids. Germline V CDR1 and CDR2: GTSNPN, SVGIG (reference sequence). Germline trimming cut 8 bases from V and 5 bases from J; bases unmatched to any gene: 11. The CDR3 sequence is CAGSSGSTHNEQFF. CDR3 sequence (DNA): TGTGCCGGGTCCAGCGGGAGCACCCACAATGAGCAGTTCTTC. Full variable domain (outside the CDR3, taken from reference TRBV30 and TRBJ2-1): SQTIHQWPATLVQPVGSPLSLECTVEGTSNPNLYWYRQAAGRGLQLLFYSVGIGQISSEVPQNLSASRPQDRQFILSSKKLLLSDSGFYLCAGSSGSTHNEQFFGPGTRLTVL.

This chain links TRBV6-2 or TRBV6-3 with TRBJ1-2; D might be TRBD1 (5 bases). V was trimmed by 0 bases and J by 5 bases, leaving 13 bases between them. Germline V gene sequence: CDR1 MNHEY, CDR2 SVGEGT. The CDR3 consists of 15 residues. The CDR3 spells CASSYSAGRGYGYTF. DNA for the CDR3: TGTGCCAGCAGTTACTCTGCAGGCCGGGGGTATGGCTACACCTTC.

The chain joins TRBV2 to TRBJ2-5; the D gene is possibly TRBD1 (6 bases). The V gene's germline CDR1 is SNHLY and CDR2 FYNNEI. The CDR3 covers 15 residues. The germline V and J ends were trimmed by 4 bases and 0 bases, with 12 bases remaining between them. For the CDR3, the DNA is TGTGCCAGCAGTGGGACAGTAACGTACCAAGAGACCCAGTACTTC. Its protein is CASSGTVTYQETQYF.

This clone was seen a handful of times. J is TRBJ2-7 and V is TRBV6-6, with TRBD2 identical over 11 bases. After removal of 6 bases from V and 1 base from J, the junction contained 5 bases not matched to a gene. Per the germline V gene, CDR1 is MNHNY and CDR2 is SVGAGI (reference sequence). The CDR3 contains 15 residues. The CDR3 spells CASSLGTSGSYEQYF. The CDR3 DNA follows: TGTGCCAGCAGCTTAGGGACTAGCGGATCCTACGAGCAGTACTTC.

In regard to this clone: Other DNA variants within this sample encode the same CDR3. The rearrangement uses TRBV7-2 and TRBJ1-1, with a tentative D call TRBD1 (6 bases). Looked up from germline, CDR1 is SGHTA and CDR2 is FQGNSA. Trimming cost V 0 bases and J 1 base, with 9 bases left between them. This CDR3 is built from 15 residues. The CDR3 region is CASSLAGRGNTEAFF. CDR3 in DNA: TGTGCCAGCAGCTTAGCGGGCAGGGGGAACACTGAAGCTTTCTTT. Full variable domain (rest looked up from reference TRBV7-2 and TRBJ1-1): GAGVSQSPSNKVTEKGKDVELRCDPISGHTALYWYRQSLGQGLEFLIYFQGNSAPDKSGLPSDRFSAERTGGSVSTLTIQRTQQEDSAVYLCASSLAGRGNTEAFFGQGTRLTVV.

V and J are TRBV19 and TRBJ1-1; 7 bases fit TRBD1. CDR3 size: 15 residues. From germline, CDR1 is LNHDA and CDR2 SQIVND (reference sequence). Trimming at V came to 6 bases and at J to 0 bases, leaving 7 bases not matched to a gene. In DNA form, the CDR3 reads TGTGCCAGTAGCTACTCAGGGGGAATGAACACTGAAGCTTTCTTT. It encodes CASSYSGGMNTEAFF.

V and J are TRBV5-1 and TRBJ2-7, with D perhaps TRBD1 (6 bases). The CDR3 has 14 amino acids. V was clipped by 6 bases and J by 5 bases, with 18 bases between them. Germline V gene sequence: CDR1 SGHRS, CDR2 YFSETQ. The CDR3 region is CASKYGGERDEQYF. The DNA for the CDR3 is TGCGCCAGCAAATATGGGGGCGAACGCGACGAGCAGTACTTC. Together with reference TRBV5-1 and TRBJ2-7, the CDR3 gives the full variable domain: KAGVTQTPRYLIKTRGQQVTLSCSPISGHRSVSWYQQTPGQGLQFLFEYFSETQRNKGNFPGRFSGRQFSNSRSEMNVSTLELGDSALYLCASKYGGERDEQYFGPGTRLTVT.

CDR3 protein: CASSRMRQGRPQYF. The CDR3, as DNA: TGTGCCAGCAGTCGAATGAGGCAGGGGAGACCCCAGTACTTC. The chain has TRBV28 and TRBJ2-5, with TRBD1 as a possible D gene (6 bases). V shed 5 bases and J shed 9 bases, with 19 bases lying between them. From germline, CDR1 is MDHEN and CDR2 SYDVKM. The CDR3 extends over 14 amino acids.

This clone occurred a few times. The genes are TRBV10-3 and TRBJ1-3, with a possible D match to TRBD1 (6 bases). The CDR3 contains 14 residues. V lost 6 bases to trimming and J lost 4 bases, with 13 bases between them. Germline V gene data show CDR1 as ENHRY and CDR2 as SYGVKD. CDR3 sequence: CAIRAGARGNTIYF. As DNA, the CDR3 is TGTGCCATCAGGGCGGGGGCGCGAGGAAACACCATATATTTT.

This clone has just one count. This chain uses TRBV18 with TRBJ1-4; D gene uncertain. V lost 3 bases and J lost 8, with 10 bases in between. Germline V CDR1 and CDR2: KGHSH, LQKENI. The CDR3 contains 13 residues. CDR3 nucleotides: TGTGCCAGCTCACCGGCCCAACCAGAAAAACTGTTTTTT. Protein product: CASSPAQPEKLFF.

The rearrangement joins TRBV28 to TRBJ2-7; possibly TRBD2 for D (5 bases). Trimming removed 6 bases from V and 3 bases from J, with 15 bases in between. CDR3 length equals 14 residues. CDR1 and CDR2 from the germline V gene are MDHEN and SYDVKM. CDR3 DNA sequence: TGTGCCAGCAGAACGGACCGGGGTAACTACGAGCAGTACTTC. It specifies CASRTDRGNYEQYF.

The gene calls are TRBV5-1 and TRBJ2-5; D gene uncertain. Between the trimmed V and J ends, which lost 2 bases and 5 bases, there was a span of 13 bases. This CDR3 contains 14 residues. Germline CDR1 SGHRS, CDR2 YFSETQ. CDR3 nucleotides: TGCGCCAGCAGCTTAGACTTCTTCGCGGAGACCCAGTACTTC. Translated: CASSLDFFAETQYF.

The chain employs TRBV6-5 and TRBJ1-2; a weak D match, TRBD1 (6 bases). Germline values: CDR1 MNHEY, CDR2 SVGAGI. V was shortened by 6 bases and J by 1 base, with 6 bases between the two germline ends. CDR3 length: 12 amino acids. CDR3 region: CASRGGNYGYTF. In DNA, the CDR3 is TGTGCCAGCAGAGGGGGTAACTATGGCTACACCTTC.

V usage is TRBV6-2 or TRBV6-3 and J usage is TRBJ2-3, with 12 bases identical to TRBD2. Germline loops: CDR1 MNHEY, CDR2 SVGEGT. Trimming took 0 bases from V and 1 from J; bases not matched to a gene: 2. This CDR3 region has 17 residues. CDR3 sequence (DNA): TGTGCCAGCAGTTACTCAAGACTAGCGGGGGGCACAGATACGCAGTATTTT. This gives the protein CASSYSRLAGGTDTQYF.

The chain recombines TRBV3-1 (or the pseudogene TRBV3-2) with TRBJ2-1, with 7 bases matching TRBD2. Germline CDR1 and CDR2: LGHDT and YNNKEL (reference sequence). V lost 3 bases and J lost 13; bases outside the gene matches: 6. The CDR3 has 12 amino acids. The CDR3 reads CASSQSLGLQFF. The CDR3 DNA reads TGTGCCAGCAGCCAGTCCCTGGGACTACAGTTCTTC.

The rearrangement links TRBV30 to TRBJ1-2, with D possibly being TRBD1 (6 bases). Trimming removed 0 bases at V and 0 bases at J, with 14 bases between. The CDR3 spans 16 residues. CDR1 and CDR2 from the germline V gene are GTSNPN and SVGIG (reference sequence). CDR3: CAWSVGQGRPNYGYTF. The DNA of the CDR3 is TGTGCCTGGAGTGTGGGCCAGGGGCGTCCTAACTATGGCTACACCTTC.